Below are 8 T cell receptor beta chains sequenced from a single sample in a study of CD8+CD57+ T cells in acquired aplastic anemia. Genomic DNA constituted the template upon which TCR beta VDJ and CDR3 profiling was performed. TCRdb itself ran the reads through MiXCR, one entry per CDR3 protein. The sample yields a few hundred thousand distinct CDR3 sequences, over 55% seen once. The sequenced material came from sorted CD4+, CD8+, or CD8+CD57+ T cells (not recorded which) from PBMCs. These receptors all come from a human donor in good health.

This clonotype was seen only a few times. This likely comes from a read error, as the CDR3 has no conserved phenylalanine or tryptophan at its end. The DNA is omitted, as the CDR3 cannot be located on it reliably, and the CDR3 follows TCRdb's listing. V and J are TRBV7-2 and TRBJ2-7; the table's D call, TRBD1, was not checked against the DNA. The length of the CDR3 is 15 amino acids, counting both ends. Looked up from germline, CDR1 is SGHTA and CDR2 is FQGNSA. The chain's CDR3 is CASSPSRDRAEDWKI.

The chain is built from TRBV19 and TRBJ2-5; weak D call: TRBD2 (5 bases). There are 13 residues in the CDR3. V gave up 7 bases and J gave up 2 bases, with 11 bases separating them. The germline V gene encodes CDR1 LNHDA and CDR2 SQIVND (reference sequence). CDR3 sequence (DNA): TGTGCCAGTACCAAAGGGAGTCAAGAGACCCAGTACTTC. It yields the protein CASTKGSQETQYF.

The chain carries TRBV20-1 and TRBJ2-7; 8 nucleotides line up with TRBD2. The CDR3 loop spans 15 amino acids. Germline V gives CDR1 DFQATT, CDR2 SNEGSKA (reference sequence). After removal of 2 bases from V and 5 bases from J, the junction contained 11 bases not matched to a gene. The CDR3 DNA is TGCAGTGCTAGATCGGCTAGCGGGTCGCTCCACGAGCAGTACTTC. Its translation: CSARSASGSLHEQYF.

The chain has TRBV29-1 and TRBJ1-4, with TRBD1 matching over 7 bases. This CDR3 has 13 amino acids. With 5 bases clipped from V and 5 bases from J, the junction kept 5 bases outside the gene matches. Germline V CDR1 and CDR2: SQVTM, ANQGSEA. The CDR3 here is CSVLDRRNEKLFF. The CDR3 region has the DNA TGCAGCGTTTTGGACAGGCGGAATGAAAAACTGTTTTTT.

A single count supports this clonotype. The chain couples TRBV24-1 to TRBJ1-1; D is unclear. There are 12 residues in the CDR3. Trimming stripped 10 bases from V and 1 base from J, with 9 bases between. Germline CDR1 KGHDR, CDR2 SFDVKD. This chain's CDR3 is CATQKGNTEAFF. DNA for the CDR3: TGTGCCACTCAGAAAGGGAACACTGAAGCTTTCTTT.

The chain employs TRBV10-3 and TRBJ2-7; 9 positions agree with TRBD1. V was clipped by 4 bases and J by 6 bases; unmatched bases: 19. This CDR3 contains 18 residues. Germline assignment: CDR1 ENHRY and CDR2 SYGVKD. The CDR3 nucleotides are TGTGCCATCAGTGCCCCTGGGGGGGGGGGACAGGGTAATCCCGAGCAGTACTTC. This codes for CAISAPGGGGQGNPEQYF.

This chain joins TRBV7-9 and TRBJ2-5; TRBD2 is a possible D gene (6 bases). Between the trimmed V and J ends, which lost 3 bases and 3 bases, there was a span of 8 bases. The CDR3 has 13 residues. Germline V lookup: CDR1 SEHNR, CDR2 FQNEAQ (reference sequence). In nucleotides, the CDR3 is TGTGCCAGCAGCTTTAGGACTAAAGAGACCCAGTACTTC. This encodes CASSFRTKETQYF.

This clonotype occurred many times. The V gene is TRBV6-1, the J gene TRBJ2-2; D not certain. V lost 9 bases and J 5 bases, leaving 10 bases between the germline ends. The CDR3 length is 12 residues. The V gene's germline CDR1 is MNHNS and CDR2 SASEGT. The CDR3 region is CASSPWTGELFF. Written as DNA, the CDR3 is TGTGCCAGTAGTCCATGGACCGGGGAGCTGTTTTTT.